The 20 T cell receptor beta chains below come from one sample, sequenced in a study of T cell responses to AZD1222 COVID-19 vaccine. Repertoires were generated with immunoSEQ multiplex PCR, while TCRdb's copy carries only in-frame clones and drops some. The data show some 150,000 clones, about nine tenths seen once. Sequenced here: peripheral blood, sampled 28 days after the second AZD1222 dose. The receptors shown here come from an adult who received the AZD1222 COVID-19 vaccine.

The rearrangement joins TRBV2 to TRBJ2-7; tentatively, D is TRBD1 or TRBD2 (5 bases each). CDR3 length: 16 amino acids. Germline lookup yields CDR1 SNHLY and CDR2 FYNNEI. V was trimmed by 7 bases and J by 2 bases, leaving 21 bases between them. CDR3 sequence: CASTRFPGTDTYEQYF. The CDR3, as DNA: TGTGCCAGCACCCGATTTCCCGGGACGGACACCTACGAGCAGTACTTC.

This clone was seen a few times. This chain uses TRBV7-8 with TRBJ1-5; D remains unclear. Germline CDR1 is SGHVS and CDR2 is FQNEAQ. The CDR3 is 13 residues long. V gave up 2 bases and J gave up 7 bases, with 9 bases separating them. In DNA form, the CDR3 reads TGTGCCAGCAGCTTACAGGTCCAACAGCCCCAGCATTTT. This translates into CASSLQVQQPQHF.

The V and J genes are TRBV5-4 and TRBJ2-5; D uncertain. V was trimmed by 4 bases and J by 5 bases, leaving 15 bases between them. CDR3 length: 14 residues. Germline CDR1 is SGHNT and CDR2 is YYREEE (reference sequence). CDR3 amino acids: CASSTRRSDETQYF. The CDR3 DNA reads TGTGCCAGCAGCACCCGACGGTCCGATGAGACCCAGTACTTC.

V is TRBV3-1 (or the pseudogene TRBV3-2) and J is TRBJ1-1; possibly TRBD1 for D (5 bases). Germline lookup yields CDR1 LGHDT and CDR2 YNNKEL (reference sequence). The CDR3 is 15 amino acids. V lost 0 bases to trimming and J lost 5 bases, with 13 bases between them. CDR3 protein: CASSQDLGTSTEAFF. Here the CDR3 DNA reads TGTGCCAGCAGCCAAGATCTAGGGACCTCAACTGAAGCTTTCTTT.

This clone was detected only a few times. V gene TRBV5-8 combines with J gene TRBJ2-3; possible D gene TRBD1, 6 bases. Germline V gene lookup returns CDR1 SGHTS and CDR2 YDEGEE. The CDR3 has 15 amino acids. The ends were cut back, 0 bases at V and 2 bases at J, with 10 bases in the middle. The CDR3 DNA reads TGTGCCAGCAGCTTGGGGACAGCGAACACAGATACGCAGTATTTT. Protein product: CASSLGTANTDTQYF.

This chain uses TRBV9 with TRBJ1-5, with D unresolved. Trimming took 0 bases from V and 0 from J, leaving 7 bases between them. The CDR3 covers 15 residues. The germline CDR1 and CDR2 sequences are SGDLS and YYNGEE. The CDR3 coding sequence is TGTGCCAGCAGCGTAGACGGAAGTAGCAATCAGCCCCAGCATTTT. Residues: CASSVDGSSNQPQHF.

This chain uses TRBV7-9 with TRBJ2-5; no clear D. Germline assignment: CDR1 SEHNR and CDR2 FQNEAQ (reference sequence). There are 12 residues in the CDR3. V lost 3 bases, J lost 2 bases, and 4 bases lay in between. As DNA, the CDR3 is TGTGCCAGCAGCTTGGAGCAAGAGACCCAGTACTTC. Amino acids: CASSLEQETQYF.

The J gene is TRBJ1-2, the V gene TRBV28; 9 nucleotides agree with TRBD1. The CDR3 sequence is 16 residues long. Germline V gene data show CDR1 as MDHEN and CDR2 as SYDVKM. J lost 4 bases, V lost 4 bases, and 10 bases had no gene match. CDR3 sequence (DNA): TGTGCCAGCAGTTCCGCCGGGGACAGGGCGGCCTATGGCTACACCTTC. Translation gives CASSSAGDRAAYGYTF.

This chain uses TRBV29-1 with TRBJ2-5; 8 bases line up with TRBD2. V was clipped by 2 bases and J by 6 bases; unmatched bases: 8. The CDR3 extends over 14 amino acids. Germline V CDR1 and CDR2: SQVTM, ANQGSEA. CDR3 sequence: CSVELWAGGKTQYF. CDR3 bases: TGCAGCGTTGAATTATGGGCGGGGGGAAAGACCCAGTACTTC.

J is TRBJ2-7 and V is TRBV19; 7 bases are shared with TRBD2. J was trimmed by 3 bases and V by 9 bases; bases with no gene match: 11. Per the germline V gene, CDR1 is LNHDA and CDR2 is SQIVND (reference sequence). The CDR3 spans 14 residues. The CDR3 DNA reads TGTGCCAGCTCGCCTAGCGGTAGTGGCTACGAGCAGTACTTC. Its protein is CASSPSGSGYEQYF.

This chain connects TRBV10-2 to TRBJ2-3, with TRBD2 identical over 13 bases. Germline lookup yields CDR1 WSHSY and CDR2 SAAADI. The CDR3 is 17 amino acids. The J segment lost 5 bases and the V segment lost 5 bases, leaving 10 bases of the junction unmatched. The CDR3 region has the DNA TGCGCCAGCAGTTCCCCTGGACTAGCGGGAGCTATAGATACGCAGTATTTT. This codes for CASSSPGLAGAIDTQYF.

The chain couples TRBV15 to TRBJ1-6; weak D call: TRBD1 (5 bases). The CDR3 is made up of 14 amino acids. From germline, CDR1 is LNHNV and CDR2 YYDKDF (reference sequence). The V and J ends lost 0 bases and 8 bases respectively, with 8 bases between them. DNA of the CDR3: TGTGCCACCAGCAGAGAATCGGGGGATTCACCCCTCCACTTT. Protein sequence: CATSRESGDSPLHF. The variable domain in full, with the rest retrieved from reference TRBV15 and TRBJ1-6, is DAMVIQNPRYQVTQFGKPVTLSCSQTLNHNVMYWYQQKSSQAPKLLFHYYDKDFNNEADTPDNFQSRRPNTSFCFLDIRSPGLGDTAMYLCATSRESGDSPLHFGNGTRLTVT.

CDR3 residues: CASSESQGYGYTF. The CDR3 region has the DNA TGTGCCAGCAGTGAATCGCAGGGCTATGGCTACACCTTC. The gene calls are TRBV25-1 and TRBJ1-2, with a weak D call TRBD1 (5 bases). The CDR3 spans 13 residues. The V end was cut by 1 base, the J end by 4 bases, with 7 bases between. Germline-derived CDR1 and CDR2 are MGHDK and SYGVNS.

The V call is TRBV7-2, the J call TRBJ2-5; D is perhaps TRBD1 (6 bases). The length of the CDR3 is 14 residues. Germline CDR1 and CDR2: SGHTA and FQGNSA. V lost 0 bases and J lost 6, with 11 bases in between. The CDR3 bases are TGTGCCAGCAGCTTAGCGTTACAGGGCCAGACCCAGTACTTC. Translating gives CASSLALQGQTQYF.

The V gene is TRBV7-9, the J gene TRBJ2-1, with 11 bases identical to TRBD2. CDR1 SEHNR and CDR2 FQNEAQ come from the germline V gene (reference sequence). This CDR3 is built from 16 residues. The V and J ends lost 1 base and 5 bases, in that order; junction bases with no gene match: 4. Here the CDR3 reads CASSLGGLAANNEQFF. In DNA form, the CDR3 reads TGTGCCAGCAGCTTAGGGGGACTAGCGGCTAACAATGAGCAGTTCTTC. Together with reference TRBV7-9 and TRBJ2-1, the CDR3 gives the full variable domain: DTGVSQNPRHKITKRGQNVTFRCDPISEHNRLYWYRQTLGQGPEFLTYFQNEAQLEKSRLLSDRFSAERPKGSFSTLEIQRTEQGDSAMYLCASSLGGLAANNEQFFGPGTRLTVL.

This clone was seen once. The V gene is TRBV14, the J gene TRBJ1-3, with unresolved D. This CDR3 region has 16 residues. Trimming stripped 8 bases from V and 4 bases from J, with 21 bases between. Germline V gene data show CDR1 as SGHDN and CDR2 as FVKESK. The CDR3: CASDKPHVHSGNTIYF. The CDR3 nucleotides read TGTGCCAGCGATAAGCCCCACGTTCACTCGGGAAACACCATATATTTT.

This chain joins TRBV5-6 and TRBJ2-5; no reliable D call. Germline CDR1 is SGHDT and CDR2 is YYEEEE. CDR3 size: 12 residues. Trimming removed 2 bases from V and 0 bases from J, with 2 bases in between. The CDR3 sequence: CASSFYQETQYF. The CDR3 DNA sequence: TGTGCCAGCAGCTTTTACCAAGAGACCCAGTACTTC.

This sequence joins TRBV25-1 and TRBJ1-3; D perhaps matches TRBD1 (6 bases). Germline V gene sequence: CDR1 MGHDK, CDR2 SYGVNS. The germline V and J ends were trimmed by 5 bases and 0 bases, with 14 bases remaining between them. The CDR3 is 16 amino acids. The CDR3 DNA sequence: TGTGCCAGCAGTATCTCAGGGGCAAACTCTGGAAACACCATATATTTT. This encodes CASSISGANSGNTIYF.

J is TRBJ2-7 and V is TRBV15, with a tentative D call TRBD2 (5 bases). Between the trimmed V and J ends, which lost 0 bases and 0 bases, there was a span of 9 bases. There are 15 residues in the CDR3. The germline V gene has CDR1 LNHNV and CDR2 YYDKDF (reference sequence). The CDR3 reads CATSRDWGDSYEQYF. CDR3 bases: TGTGCCACCAGCAGAGATTGGGGAGACTCCTACGAGCAGTACTTC.

V gene TRBV5-6 combines with J gene TRBJ2-7, with 8 bases aligning to TRBD1. Germline values: CDR1 SGHDT, CDR2 YYEEEE. The CDR3 has 15 amino acids. V trimming: 6 bases; J trimming: 3 bases; junction bases outside the gene matches: 11. CDR3 sequence reads: CASNKGGTGRYEQYF. In nucleotides, the CDR3 is TGTGCCAGCAATAAAGGCGGGACAGGCCGCTACGAGCAGTACTTC. Based on the CDR3 plus reference TRBV5-6 and TRBJ2-7, the full variable domain is DAGVTQSPTHLIKTRGQQVTLRCSPKSGHDTVSWYQQALGQGPQFIFQYYEEEERQRGNFPDRFSGHQFPNYSSELNVNALLLGDSALYLCASNKGGTGRYEQYFGPGTRLTVT.